This T cell receptor beta chain appears in the sequencing data of a study of CD8+ T cells in alopecia areata. Study information: It was approximately 6-10-week-old female C3H/HeJ mice that received skin from roughly 6-12-month-old C3H/HeJ graft donors with spontaneous alopecia. Findings and caveats of the study: It was lesional scalp, especially alopecia totalis/universalis, that showed higher clonality than normal scalp. TCR sharing was clearer in mice than between patients, perhaps partly owing to patient HLA diversity. Resident alphabeta T cells of normal skin are also sequenced in scalp samples.

For this clone: The antigen remains undetermined. The gene names here belong to mouse. Coverage ceases 4 residues before the CDR3 finishes, and the germline J gene fills in the end.

Germline V lookup: CDR1 NNHDY, CDR2 SYVADS. This CDR3 spans 15 amino acids. V was shortened by 7 bases and J by 0 bases, with 13 bases between the two germline ends. RNA was isolated and reverse transcribed to cDNA, the sequencing template. The method was immunoSEQ multiplex PCR; TCRdb's version includes in-frame clones alone and lacks a portion of them. The sample was found to contain 290,000 or so clones, and every one recurs. Pooled cells of cutaneous lymph node origin were sorted on CD4, CD8alpha, NKG2D, NKG2ACE and other markers. The chain combines TRBV13-3 with TRBJ2-2; possible D gene TRBD1, 6 bases. The TCR sequence derives from a C3H/HeJ mouse with alopecia areata. The MHC haplotype of this mouse line is H2-k. The sequencing input was CD4+ T cells sorted from a lymph node. CDR3 loop: CASSGTKPNTGQLYF. The CDR3 DNA, read in part, is TGTGCCAGCTCCGGGACAAAACCAAACACCGGG.